The rows below give T cell receptor beta chains drawn from one sample of a study of T cells expressing NK-cell markers. TCRdb reanalyzed the 5' RACE reads and collapses them to one entry per CDR3 protein, without DNA. The sample table includes around 110,000 distinct CDR3 sequences. Input material: blood T cells: a sorted CD56 or NKG2C T cell subset, CD4+ or CD8+ T cells, or bulk PBMC T cells (not recorded which). The receptors stem from a woman aged 18-70 years in good health. Both conserved end residues are part of each CDR3.

v_gene: TRBV12-3/TRBV12-4
j_gene: TRBJ1-5
CDR3aa: CASSYSTSNQPQHF

v_gene: TRBV13
j_gene: TRBJ1-6
CDR3aa: CASSLGQMGFNSPLHF

v_gene: TRBV12-3/TRBV12-4
j_gene: TRBJ2-1
CDR3aa: CASSLGQPNEQFF

v_gene: TRBV27
j_gene: TRBJ2-1
CDR3aa: CASSLSYGYEQFF

v_gene: TRBV6-2/TRBV6-3
j_gene: TRBJ2-1
CDR3aa: CASSYGGGWPYNEQFF

v_gene: TRBV5-4
j_gene: TRBJ2-7
CDR3aa: CASSSGLVRHEQYF

v_gene: TRBV12-3/TRBV12-4
j_gene: TRBJ1-4
CDR3aa: CASSSDSNEKLFF

v_gene: TRBV28
j_gene: TRBJ2-3
CDR3aa: CASSLVAGALLSTDTQYF

v_gene: TRBV12-3/TRBV12-4
j_gene: TRBJ2-3
CDR3aa: CASSGGTHPDTQYF

v_gene: TRBV13
j_gene: TRBJ2-3
CDR3aa: CASTALRQSTDTQYF